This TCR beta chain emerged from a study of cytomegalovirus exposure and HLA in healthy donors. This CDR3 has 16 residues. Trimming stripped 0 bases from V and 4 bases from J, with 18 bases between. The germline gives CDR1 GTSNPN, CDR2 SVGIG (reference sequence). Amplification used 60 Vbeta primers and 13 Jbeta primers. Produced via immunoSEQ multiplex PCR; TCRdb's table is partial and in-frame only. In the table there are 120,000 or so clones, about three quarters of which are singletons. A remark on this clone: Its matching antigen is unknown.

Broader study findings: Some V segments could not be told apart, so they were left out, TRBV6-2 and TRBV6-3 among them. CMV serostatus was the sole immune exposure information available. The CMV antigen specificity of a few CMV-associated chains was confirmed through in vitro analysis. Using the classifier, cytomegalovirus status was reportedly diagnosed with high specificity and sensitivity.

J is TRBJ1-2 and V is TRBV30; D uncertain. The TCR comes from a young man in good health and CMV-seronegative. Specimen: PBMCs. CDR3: CAWSVVGASLGYGYTF. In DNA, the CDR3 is TGTGCCTGGAGTGTAGTCGGAGCAAGTCTCGGCTATGGCTACACCTTC.